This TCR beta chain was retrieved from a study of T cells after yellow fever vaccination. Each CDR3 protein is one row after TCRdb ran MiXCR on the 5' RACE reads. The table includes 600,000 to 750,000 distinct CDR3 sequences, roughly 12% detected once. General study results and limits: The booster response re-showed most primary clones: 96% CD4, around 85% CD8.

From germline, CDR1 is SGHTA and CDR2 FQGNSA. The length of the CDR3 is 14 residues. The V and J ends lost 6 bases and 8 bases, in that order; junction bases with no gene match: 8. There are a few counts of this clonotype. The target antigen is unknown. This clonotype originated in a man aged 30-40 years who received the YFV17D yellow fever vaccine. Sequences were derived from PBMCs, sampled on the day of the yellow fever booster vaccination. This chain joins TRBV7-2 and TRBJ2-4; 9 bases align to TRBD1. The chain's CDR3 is CASSRTGVSDIQYF. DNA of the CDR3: TGTGCCAGCAGTCGGACAGGGGTTTCGGACATTCAGTACTTC. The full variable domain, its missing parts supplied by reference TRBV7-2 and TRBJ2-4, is GAGVSQSPSNKVTEKGKDVELRCDPISGHTALYWYRQSLGQGLEFLIYFQGNSAPDKSGLPSDRFSAERTGGSVSTLTIQRTQQEDSAVYLCASSRTGVSDIQYFGAGTRLSVL.